Sequencing of this T cell receptor (beta chain) was carried out in a study of T cell responses to AZD1222 COVID-19 vaccine. Study-wide results and limits: Unmutated variant regions are reportedly targeted by nearly half of spike-specific TCRs. Baseline seropositivity characterized only 5 or 6 AZD1222 recipients. Researchers took repertoire samples only after the peak T cell response had come. Clonal diversity was possibly underestimated, and white British individuals and females predominated among donors.

Note on this clone: Antigen unknown.

TCRdb's table, derived via immunoSEQ multiplex PCR, lists solely in-frame clones and lacks some. Here the sample spans 150,000 to 200,000 clones, 85% to 95% being singletons. The sequence derives from an adult in good health. The sequences come from peripheral blood, collected on day 0 of AZD1222 vaccination.

CDR3 sequence: CASSRQGDNQPQHF. In DNA form, the CDR3 reads TGTGCCAGCTCCCGGCAGGGGGACAATCAGCCCCAGCATTTT. V gene TRBV18 combines with J gene TRBJ1-5; TRBD1 agrees at 7 bases. CDR3 size: 14 residues. The V gene's germline CDR1 is KGHSH and CDR2 LQKENI. Unmatched junction bases numbered 5, after V lost 6 bases and J lost 3 bases.